This record looks at one T cell receptor beta chain sequence and its context. The antigen is not known. Some clones are missing from TCRdb's copy, which holds only in-frame ones; the method was immunoSEQ multiplex PCR. The data show some 15,000 clones, approximately 80% seen once. These data belong to a study of immune evolution from preneoplasia to lung adenocarcinoma. Study context: HLA loss of heterozygosity: around 6.5% AIS, more than 14% MIA, about 31% ADC, none AAH. Study observations and caveats: Later-stage lesions appeared to have more T cells, more diversity, less clonality. Compared with EGFR-mutant or double wild-type lesions, KRAS-mutant nodules were more clonal.

Resections took place in Japan or China from about 2013 to 2017. The CDR3 length is 14 residues. The ends were cut back, 5 bases at V and 7 bases at J, with 18 bases in the middle. Germline CDR1 and CDR2: MNHEY and SMNVEV (reference sequence). Sequencing used FFPE minimally invasive lung adenocarcinoma tissue. The origin of this receptor is a person aged 70 to 80 with lung adenocarcinoma. The genes are TRBV27 and TRBJ2-7; TRBD1 is a possible D gene (6 bases). The CDR3 protein is CASSTRGGLREQYF. Written as DNA, the CDR3 is TGTGCCAGCAGTACCCGAGGGGGTTTAAGGGAGCAGTACTTC.